The rows below give T cell receptor beta chains drawn from one sample of a study of human T cells and chemical hapten exposure. TCRdb used MiXCR to reprocess the RACE reads, holding one entry per CDR3 protein. Of 380,000 or so distinct CDR3 sequences in the sample, approximately 5% were seen once. The sequencing used whole blood, collected in connection with sensitization to the hapten diphenylcyclopropenone (DPC). All receptors come from a young woman with alopecia areata. Some clones in this sample may be carry-over from other donors' samples. Both conserved end residues are part of each CDR3. D genes are given only for firm matches. Size is omitted from some rows. Given values are once, few, many or a class for expanded clones.

v_gene,d_gene,j_gene,abundance,CDR3aa,CDR3nt
TRBV27,.,TRBJ1-2,many,CASSPPIGPYGYTF,TGTGCCAGCAGTCCTCCAATTGGCCCCTATGGCTACACCTTC
TRBV13,.,TRBJ2-3,many,CASTRGDGTDTQYF,TGTGCCAGCACCCGTGGGGATGGCACAGATACGCAGTATTTT
TRBV6-5,.,TRBJ1-1,many,CASSYKWALNTEAFF,TGTGCCAGCAGTTACAAATGGGCCTTGAACACTGAAGCTTTCTTT
TRBV7-2,TRBD1,TRBJ2-3,many,CASSLWGQSTDTQYF,TGTGCCAGCAGCTTATGGGGACAGAGCACAGATACGCAGTATTTT
TRBV3-1,TRBD1,TRBJ1-2,.,CASSPVGTGNYGYTF,TGTGCCAGCAGCCCCGTCGGGACAGGGAACTATGGCTACACCTTC
TRBV10-3,TRBD2,TRBJ2-3,few,CAISDRAGGGADTQYF,TGTGCCATCAGTGATCGAGCGGGGGGTGGGGCAGATACGCAGTATTTT
TRBV25-1,.,TRBJ2-5,few,CASSEVAGNHIQETQYF,TGTGCCAGCAGTGAAGTGGCGGGGAACCACATCCAAGAGACCCAGTACTTC
TRBV28,.,TRBJ1-5,.,CASSYGEQGIQHF,TGTGCCAGCAGTTATGGGGAACAGGGTATCCAGCATTTT
TRBV18,.,TRBJ1-1,.,CASSPPSGGNAEAFF,TGTGCCAGCTCACCACCGTCTGGGGGTAACGCTGAAGCTTTCTTT
TRBV14,.,TRBJ2-7,many,CASSQPGTPPYEQYF,TGTGCCAGCAGCCAACCCGGGACACCGCCCTACGAGCAGTACTTC
TRBV12-3/TRBV12-4,TRBD2,TRBJ2-1,many,CASSLGLAGGNEQFF,TGTGCCAGCAGTTTAGGGCTAGCGGGGGGCAATGAGCAGTTCTTC
TRBV20-1,TRBD1,TRBJ1-5,.,CSARGRGHQPQHF,TGCAGTGCTAGAGGCAGGGGGCATCAGCCCCAGCATTTT
TRBV12-3/TRBV12-4,.,TRBJ2-2,many,CASSSGQSRTVLFF,TGTGCCAGCAGTTCAGGACAGTCACGCACGGTTCTGTTTTTT
TRBV4-2,.,TRBJ1-1,few,CASSPRESKTEAFF,TGTGCCAGCAGTCCACGGGAGTCGAAGACTGAAGCTTTCTTT
TRBV28,.,TRBJ2-1,few,CASSPPSTGTQGFF,TGTGCCAGCAGTCCTCCGTCCACCGGGACTCAGGGGTTCTTC
TRBV7-9,.,TRBJ1-3,.,CASSRTPGSSGNTIYF,TGTGCCAGCAGCCGGACCCCGGGTTCCTCTGGAAACACCATATATTTT
TRBV5-5,TRBD2,TRBJ2-5,.,CASSFRVGGRETQYF,TGTGCCAGCAGCTTCCGTGTCGGCGGGAGAGAGACCCAGTACTTC
TRBV10-2,TRBD2,TRBJ2-3,.,CASKRASGGAFGTDTQYF,TGCGCCAGCAAAAGGGCTAGCGGGGGGGCTTTTGGCACAGATACGCAGTATTTT
TRBV7-9,TRBD2,TRBJ2-1,.,CASSPPRLASEQFF,TGTGCCAGCAGCCCCCCAAGACTAGCCTCTGAGCAGTTCTTC
TRBV11-2,.,TRBJ1-6,.,CASSFRILRVDSPLHF,TGTGCCAGCAGCTTCCGAATCTTGAGGGTGGATTCACCCCTCCACTTT
TRBV19,TRBD1,TRBJ2-7,few,CASSQTPGQRIYEQYF,TGTGCCAGTAGTCAAACTCCGGGACAGAGGATCTACGAGCAGTACTTC
TRBV20-1,.,TRBJ2-4,few,CSARDLRKAVAKNIQYF,TGCAGTGCTAGAGATCTGCGTAAAGCTGTAGCCAAAAACATTCAGTACTTC
TRBV7-6,.,TRBJ1-6,few,CASSLTGKDNSPLHF,TGTGCCAGCAGCTTAACAGGGAAGGACAATTCACCCCTCCACTTT
TRBV4-3,.,TRBJ2-1,.,CASSQLYNNEQFF,TGCGCCAGCAGCCAATTGTATAACAATGAGCAGTTCTTC
TRBV28,TRBD1,TRBJ2-2,few,CASSPSKAWTGSPRDTGELFF,TGTGCCAGCAGTCCCTCCAAGGCCTGGACAGGGAGCCCAAGAGACACCGGGGAGCTGTTTTTT
TRBV4-3,.,TRBJ1-1,many,CASSQDFNSEAFF,TGCGCCAGCAGCCAAGATTTCAACAGCGAAGCTTTCTTT